The source of this TCR beta chain is a study of T cells in Graves' hyperthyroidism and ophthalmopathy. In the study overall: Peripheral blood was drawn at first diagnosis, prior to all treatment.

This CDR3 region has 15 residues. Trimming removed 7 bases from V and 0 bases from J, with 13 bases in between. In germline, CDR1 is SGHTA, CDR2 FQGTGA. PBMCs were collected from an approximately 9 ml volume of fresh peripheral blood. The sample holds one count of this clonotype. The source material, RNA transcripts, was used to amplify TCR beta CDR3 regions. HTBI primers were employed in a first-round RT-PCR of the TCR CDR3. TCRdb re-called the multiplex PCR reads with MiXCR, one entry per CDR3 protein. This table holds about 640,000 distinct CDR3 sequences, about 20% found once. V is TRBV7-3 and J is TRBJ1-5, with D uncertain. The source is a young man with Graves' ophthalmopathy. The sample consisted of blood. This CDR3 reads CASTPGRRSNQPQHF. The CDR3 nucleotides read TGTGCCAGCACCCCTGGTCGTCGTAGCAATCAGCCCCAGCATTTT. Complete variable domain (other parts from reference TRBV7-3 and TRBJ1-5): GAGVSQTPSNKVTEKGKYVELRCDPISGHTALYWYRQSLGQGPEFLIYFQGTGAADDSGLPNDRFFAVRPEGSVSTLKIQRTERGDSAVYLCASTPGRRSNQPQHFGDGTRLSIL.